Following are 27 T cell receptor beta chains from one sample sequenced in a study of CD8+CD57+ T cells in acquired aplastic anemia (dated by TCRdb to about 2018). TCRdb names Illumina HiSeq 2000 as the instrument used. TCR beta VDJ combination and CDR3 sequence profiling used genomic DNA as the template. TCRdb ran its own pipeline on the public reads, namely fastp trimming at Q25 and MiXCR clone calling, and kept in-frame beta chains. Every entry covers one CDR3 protein and lists the most common genes and DNA from its rows. The sample includes just over 450,000 distinct CDR3 sequences, with more than 25% observed a single time. 0.82% of the sample rests with the top ten. Patients chosen for sequencing had shown expansion of CD8+CD57+ cells by flow cytometry. Sequencing input: sorted CD4+, CD8+, or CD8+CD57+ T cells (not recorded which) from PBMCs. The source of these receptors is a human donor with aplastic anemia.

This chain links TRBV30 with TRBJ1-2, with 7 bases fitting TRBD1. J was trimmed by 5 bases and V by 2 bases; bases with no gene match: 2. The CDR3 extends over 12 amino acids. Per the germline V gene, CDR1 is GTSNPN and CDR2 is SVGIG (reference sequence). The CDR3 spells CAWSTGAYGYTF. Here the CDR3 DNA reads TGTGCCTGGAGTACAGGGGCTTATGGCTACACCTTC.

This clonotype was recorded a few times. In DNA form, the CDR3 reads TGTGCCAGCAGCTTGACCCACGGACTAGCTTTCCACAATGAGCAGTTCTTC. This codes for CASSLTHGLAFHNEQFF. This chain uses TRBV7-3 with TRBJ2-1; 8 positions agree with TRBD2. This CDR3 is built from 17 residues. Germline V lookup: CDR1 SGHTA, CDR2 FQGTGA. After removal of 3 bases from V and 5 bases from J, the junction contained 12 bases not matched to a gene. Looking up the rest from reference TRBV7-3 and TRBJ2-1 gives the full variable domain: GAGVSQTPSNKVTEKGKYVELRCDPISGHTALYWYRQSLGQGPEFLIYFQGTGAADDSGLPNDRFFAVRPEGSVSTLKIQRTERGDSAVYLCASSLTHGLAFHNEQFFGPGTRLTVL.

This clonotype was counted many times. V is TRBV20-1 and J is TRBJ2-7; 7 nucleotides line up with TRBD2. Germline-derived CDR1 and CDR2 are DFQATT and SNEGSKA (reference sequence). Unmatched junction bases numbered 10, after V lost 6 bases and J lost 2 bases. The CDR3 extends over 14 amino acids. In nucleotides, the CDR3 is TGCAGTGCGAGAATTTCGGGACTAACCTACGAGCAGTACTTC. Protein sequence: CSARISGLTYEQYF.

There are many counts of this clonotype. V and J are TRBV9 and TRBJ2-7, with D possibly being TRBD1 (6 bases). The CDR3 has 14 amino acids. V was clipped by 1 base and J by 6 bases, with 14 bases between them. The germline V gene encodes CDR1 SGDLS and CDR2 YYNGEE. DNA for the CDR3: TGTGCCAGCAGCGTAAAGCCGACAGGTAGCGAGCAGTACTTC. Protein product: CASSVKPTGSEQYF.

This clonotype came up many times. The chain uses TRBV2 and TRBJ2-5; D tentatively fits TRBD1 or TRBD2 (5 bases each). With 6 bases removed from V and 5 bases from J, the gap between germline ends came to 16 bases. Germline V lookup: CDR1 SNHLY, CDR2 FYNNEI. CDR3 length equals 14 residues. Written as DNA, the CDR3 is TGTGCCAGCAGCTTACAGGTTCGGGGCGAGACCCAGTACTTC. Residues: CASSLQVRGETQYF.

Only a few counts were recorded for this clonotype. The rearrangement joins TRBV11-3 to TRBJ2-1; possibly TRBD2 for D (5 bases). Germline V gene data show CDR1 as SGHNT and CDR2 as YENEEA. Deletions cut 6 bases from V and 6 bases from J, with 15 bases between. The CDR3 consists of 14 residues. CDR3 DNA sequence: TGTGCCAGCAGTGGGCCGGGAATGACCAATGAGCAGTTCTTC. It translates to CASSGPGMTNEQFF. The whole variable domain, filled in from reference TRBV11-3 and TRBJ2-1, reads EAGVVQSPRYKIIEKKQPVAFWCNPISGHNTLYWYLQNLGQGPELLIRYENEEAVDDSQLPKDRFSAERLKGVDSTLKIQPAELGDSAVYLCASSGPGMTNEQFFGPGTRLTVL.

This clonotype was observed a few times. The chain recombines TRBV10-3 with TRBJ2-4, with TRBD1 matching over 7 bases. J gave up 5 bases and V 6 bases, and 7 bases lay outside the gene matches. Germline V gene data show CDR1 as ENHRY and CDR2 as SYGVKD. The CDR3 length is 14 residues. For the CDR3, the DNA is TGTGCCATCAGGGACCGGGACAGTGAAAACATTCAGTACTTC. This gives the protein CAIRDRDSENIQYF.

The chain has TRBV5-5 and TRBJ2-1, with D possibly matching TRBD1 (5 bases). Looked up from germline, CDR1 is SGHKS and CDR2 is YYEKEE (reference sequence). This CDR3 comprises 14 residues. Trimming shortened V by 0 bases and J by 7 bases, and 11 bases separated the two germline ends. CDR3 nucleotides: TGTGCCAGCAGCTTGGATCAGGGCGGAAATGAGCAGTTCTTC. Encoded protein: CASSLDQGGNEQFF.

This chain's CDR3 is CASSPYFTGNTIYF. In DNA, the CDR3 is TGTGCCAGCAGTCCCTATTTTACGGGAAACACCATATATTTT. This rearrangement joins TRBV6-1 to TRBJ1-3; D unresolved. Trimming took off 5 bases at V and 4 bases at J, with 12 bases between the two ends. This CDR3 comprises 14 residues. In germline, CDR1 is MNHNS, CDR2 SASEGT.

For this clonotype: At one end, the junction sequence differs from germline, possibly due to a read error. In nucleotides, the CDR3 is TGTGCCAGCAGTCCCCGACAGGCCAATTCACCCCTCTACTTT. Translated: CASSPRQANSPLYF. The chain combines TRBV25-1 with TRBJ1-6; weak D call: TRBD1 (6 bases). This CDR3 has 14 residues. Germline-derived CDR1 and CDR2 are MGHDK and SYGVNS.

This clonotype was recorded at least ten times. This sequence joins TRBV12-3 or TRBV12-4 and TRBJ2-5, with TRBD2 matching over 9 bases. The CDR3 has 13 residues. V lost 6 bases, J lost 5 bases, and 4 bases stayed unmatched. The CDR3 reads CASRRGGGETQYF. CDR3 nucleotide sequence: TGTGCCAGCAGGCGGGGGGGCGGGGAGACCCAGTACTTC.

Comments on this clonotype: The CDR3 carries no conserved terminal phenylalanine or tryptophan, so it likely arises from a read error. The gene calls are TRBV9 and TRBJ1-1; D is ambiguous. This CDR3 spans 14 amino acids. Germline lookup yields CDR1 SGDLS and CDR2 YYNGEE. V was pared by 0 bases and J by 1 base, with 7 bases between. The CDR3 is CASSVEGTNTEAFL. CDR3 bases: TGTGCCAGCAGCGTAGAGGGTACGAACACTGAAGCTTTCCTT.

This clonotype has only one observation. The chain combines TRBV5-1 with TRBJ2-1, with D unclear. This CDR3 spans 15 amino acids. V lost 4 bases to trimming and J lost 7 bases, with 18 bases between them. CDR1 SGHRS and CDR2 YFSETQ come from the germline V gene. CDR3 region: CASSTSGLDSNEQFF. Here the CDR3 DNA reads TGCGCCAGCAGCACCTCCGGGCTGGATAGTAATGAGCAGTTCTTC.

J is TRBJ1-4 and V is TRBV6-5; 9 bases map to TRBD1. The CDR3 runs 17 residues. Trimming took 1 base from V and 8 from J; bases not matched to a gene: 11. CDR1 is MNHEY, CDR2 SVGAGI, per germline. The CDR3 loop reads CASSYLWGQGEKEKLFF. CDR3 bases: TGTGCCAGCAGTTACTTGTGGGGACAGGGAGAAAAGGAAAAACTGTTTTTT.

This clonotype was counted ten times or more. V is TRBV12-3 or TRBV12-4 and J is TRBJ1-2; D remains unclear. CDR3 size: 14 residues. Trimming removed 6 bases at V and 0 bases at J, with 11 bases between. CDR3 protein: CASSRILANYGYTF. The DNA of the CDR3 is TGTGCCAGCAGCCGCATCCTAGCTAACTATGGCTACACCTTC.

The V and J genes are TRBV11-2 and TRBJ2-1; a possible D gene is TRBD2 (7 bases). Trimming removed 5 bases at V and 9 bases at J, with 23 bases between. The V gene's germline CDR1 is SGHAT and CDR2 FQNNGV. The CDR3 has 16 amino acids. CDR3 in DNA: TGTGCCAGCAGCGTCCTAGCGGAGGGGACAAGGGGTGAGCAGTTCTTC. Its translation is CASSVLAEGTRGEQFF.

This clonotype appeared once. One end of the junction does not line up with germline, which may come from a read error. V and J are TRBV19 and TRBJ1-2; D gene unclear. CDR3 length: 14 amino acids. Germline V gene lookup returns CDR1 LNHDA and CDR2 SQIVND (reference sequence). CDR3 loop: CASRSPSDPYGYTF. The CDR3 nucleotides read TGCGCCAGCAGGTCTCCCAGCGACCCTTATGGCTACACCTTC.

The chain uses TRBV19 and TRBJ2-1, with a weak D call TRBD2 (6 bases). V lost 6 bases and J lost 5, with 14 bases in between. CDR1 and CDR2 from the germline V gene are LNHDA and SQIVND (reference sequence). This CDR3 comprises 14 residues. CDR3 region: CASSDPSVNNEQFF. CDR3 DNA sequence: TGTGCCAGTAGCGACCCTAGCGTGAACAATGAGCAGTTCTTC. The whole variable domain, remainder taken from reference TRBV19 and TRBJ2-1, is DGGITQSPKYLFRKEGQNVTLSCEQNLNHDAMYWYRQDPGQGLRLIYYSQIVNDFQKGDIAEGYSVSREKKESFPLTVTSAQKNPTAFYLCASSDPSVNNEQFFGPGTRLTVL.

This clonotype was counted at least ten times. The chain couples TRBV2 to TRBJ1-1, with D unresolved. Germline lookup yields CDR1 SNHLY and CDR2 FYNNEI. V dropped 2 bases and J dropped 3 bases, with 10 bases sitting between them. The CDR3 covers 14 residues. The CDR3 here is CASSELVSDTEAFF. The CDR3 DNA reads TGTGCCAGCAGTGAATTGGTTTCAGACACTGAAGCTTTCTTT.

The rearrangement uses TRBV20-1 and TRBJ2-1; D assignment may be TRBD1 or TRBD2 (6 bases each). V lost 5 bases and J 2 bases, leaving 10 bases between the germline ends. The CDR3 has 13 amino acids. Germline lookup yields CDR1 DFQATT and CDR2 SNEGSKA (reference sequence). This CDR3 reads CSAEGGAYNEQFF. The CDR3 DNA sequence: TGCAGTGCTGAGGGGGGAGCCTACAATGAGCAGTTCTTC.

The table lists this clonotype with many counts. V gene TRBV7-2 combines with J gene TRBJ1-5; 11 bases line up with TRBD1. The length of the CDR3 is 15 residues. CDR1 and CDR2 from the germline V gene are SGHTA and FQGNSA. Losses at the gene ends were 2 bases for V and 7 bases for J; bases not matched to a gene: 4. The CDR3 bases are TGTGCCAGCAGCTTAATAGGACAGGGGGCACAGCCCCAGCATTTT. It specifies CASSLIGQGAQPQHF.

This clonotype was seen more than once but under ten times. This chain connects TRBV6-1 to TRBJ1-6; 7 bases line up with TRBD1. Losses at the gene ends were 3 bases for V and 8 bases for J; bases not matched to a gene: 4. Germline CDR1 reads MNHNS; CDR2 reads SASEGT. CDR3 length: 14 amino acids. The CDR3 region is CASSDWDRYSPLHF. The CDR3 DNA sequence: TGTGCCAGCAGTGATTGGGACAGATATTCACCCCTCCACTTT.

In its sample, this clonotype was seen many times. The chain joins TRBV19 to TRBJ1-1; 9 nucleotides agree with TRBD1. Germline lookup yields CDR1 LNHDA and CDR2 SQIVND (reference sequence). The CDR3 sequence is 16 residues long. The V and J ends lost 2 bases and 4 bases, in that order; junction bases with no gene match: 8. The CDR3 protein is CASSIRRWTGATEAFF. CDR3 DNA: TGTGCCAGTAGTATACGCCGCTGGACAGGGGCCACTGAAGCTTTCTTT.

Details on this clonotype: Since no conserved phenylalanine or tryptophan closes the CDR3, a read error is the likely cause. No DNA is shown, since the ends of the CDR3 on it are uncertain; the CDR3 is the one TCRdb lists. V and J are TRBV10-3 and TRBJ1-6. The CDR3 length is 9 residues, termini included. The germline V gene encodes CDR1 ENHRY and CDR2 SYGVKD. The CDR3 sequence is CAISENLPS.

The sample holds a few counts of this clonotype. The rearrangement links TRBV20-1 to TRBJ2-7; TRBD2 aligns across 15 bases. CDR1 is DFQATT and CDR2 is SNEGSKA in the germline V gene (reference sequence). There are 19 residues in the CDR3. V was pared by 5 bases and J by 4 bases, with 18 bases of the junction left unmatched. The CDR3 nucleotides are TGCAGTGCTGGAAAAGATAAAGGACTAGCGGGAGGGCCAGAGTACGAGCAGTACTTC. Translated: CSAGKDKGLAGGPEYEQYF.

Only one count was recorded for this clonotype. The rearrangement uses TRBV24-1 and TRBJ2-5; D might be TRBD1 or TRBD2, each matching 6 bases. CDR3 length equals 15 residues. The germline V gene has CDR1 KGHDR and CDR2 SFDVKD. The V gene lost 3 bases and the J gene lost 5 bases, with 15 bases spanning the gap. CDR3 bases: TGTGCCACCAGTGATGGGGCCCGGGGGCACGAGACCCAGTACTTC. Protein sequence: CATSDGARGHETQYF.

This clonotype was detected many times. The chain employs TRBV10-2 and TRBJ1-1; 10 bases match TRBD1. CDR3 length equals 13 residues. The germline V gene encodes CDR1 WSHSY and CDR2 SAAADI. V shed 7 bases, J shed 4 bases, and the junction held 3 bases outside the gene matches. The CDR3 DNA reads as TGCGCCAGCAAGAGGACAGGGGGCACTGAAGCTTTCTTT. This codes for CASKRTGGTEAFF.